One and the same sample provided the 8 T cell receptor beta chains below, sequenced in a study of T-cell memory formation after mild COVID-19. MiXCR, run by TCRdb on the 5' RACE reads, gives a single entry per CDR3 protein. The sample lists under 650,000 distinct CDR3 sequences, about 20% occurring once. What was sequenced was PBMCs or a T cell subset sorted from them (not recorded which). These receptors all come from an adult woman who had mild COVID-19 (a few samples of this study predate the infection). Cell type and time point are not known.

V usage is TRBV11-2 and J usage is TRBJ1-2; 9 bases are shared with TRBD1. V trimming: 5 bases; J trimming: 7 bases; junction bases outside the gene matches: 11. Germline V gene data show CDR1 as SGHAT and CDR2 as FQNNGV. The CDR3 is made up of 15 amino acids. The CDR3 nucleotides read TGTGCCAGCAGCCCACGACAAACAGGGGGCCGTGGCTACACCTTC. Amino acids: CASSPRQTGGRGYTF.

The chain is built from TRBV5-1 and TRBJ1-5; D is uncertain. Germline CDR1 SGHRS, CDR2 YFSETQ. Trimming removed 0 bases from V and 7 bases from J, with 14 bases in between. CDR3 length equals 15 residues. The CDR3 sequence is CASSLVGGWNQPQHF. DNA of the CDR3: TGCGCCAGCAGCTTGGTTGGAGGGTGGAACCAGCCCCAGCATTTT. Filled out from reference TRBV5-1 and TRBJ1-5, the complete variable domain reads KAGVTQTPRYLIKTRGQQVTLSCSPISGHRSVSWYQQTPGQGLQFLFEYFSETQRNKGNFPGRFSGRQFSNSRSEMNVSTLELGDSALYLCASSLVGGWNQPQHFGDGTRLSIL.

The chain combines TRBV3-1 with TRBJ2-3; D is ambiguous. Germline assignment: CDR1 LGHDT and CDR2 YNNKEL (reference sequence). The CDR3 extends over 14 amino acids. V was shortened by 1 base and J by 2 bases, with 7 bases between the two germline ends. The CDR3 protein is CASSQGYYTDTQYF. The CDR3 nucleotides are TGTGCCAGCAGCCAAGGATACTACACAGATACGCAGTATTTT.

V gene TRBV7-6 combines with J gene TRBJ2-5, with D uncertain. Germline V gene sequence: CDR1 SGHVS, CDR2 FNYEAQ. The ends were cut back, 1 base at V and 5 bases at J, with 14 bases in the middle. The CDR3 loop spans 15 amino acids. The CDR3 protein is CASSLGASGQETQYF. DNA of the CDR3: TGTGCCAGCAGCTTAGGGGCCAGTGGTCAGGAGACCCAGTACTTC.

The table lists this clonotype with a count of one. CDR3 amino acids: CASSQVNAGAVSGYTF. DNA for the CDR3: TGCGCCAGCAGCCAAGTCAACGCAGGGGCTGTATCTGGCTACACCTTC. The chain has TRBV4-1 and TRBJ1-2; tentatively, D is TRBD1 (6 bases). V lost 1 base to trimming and J lost 7 bases, with 19 bases between them. Germline assignment: CDR1 MGHRA and CDR2 YSYEKL. This CDR3 has 16 residues.

This clonotype was observed a few times. This chain uses TRBV20-1 with TRBJ2-7; no definite D call. Germline lookup yields CDR1 DFQATT and CDR2 SNEGSKA (reference sequence). The V and J ends lost 0 bases and 6 bases respectively, with 6 bases between them. The CDR3 is made up of 11 amino acids. The CDR3 region is CSARDSLEQYF. In DNA form, the CDR3 reads TGCAGTGCTAGAGATTCACTCGAGCAGTACTTC.

This clonotype was observed many times. Mismatch with germline at one junction end may stem from a read error. The genes are TRBV5-1 and TRBJ1-2, with 8 bases that match TRBD1. Germline values: CDR1 SGHRS, CDR2 YFSETQ. The CDR3 is made up of 14 amino acids. CDR3 in amino acids: CASSFGQGGYGYTF. The CDR3 nucleotides read TGTGCCAGCAGCTTCGGACAGGGCGGCTATGGCTACACCTTC.

The chain links TRBV7-9 to TRBJ1-1; 7 bases agree with TRBD1. CDR1 and CDR2 from the germline V gene are SEHNR and FQNEAQ (reference sequence). This CDR3 comprises 15 residues. After removal of 8 bases from V and 8 bases from J, the junction contained 17 bases not matched to a gene. The CDR3 sequence: CASGDTGQSLWEAFF. Here the CDR3 DNA reads TGTGCCAGCGGTGATACGGGACAGAGTCTTTGGGAAGCTTTCTTT. Variable domain in full (rest from reference TRBV7-9 and TRBJ1-1): DTGVSQNPRHKITKRGQNVTFRCDPISEHNRLYWYRQTLGQGPEFLTYFQNEAQLEKSRLLSDRFSAERPKGSFSTLEIQRTEQGDSAMYLCASGDTGQSLWEAFFGQGTRLTVV.